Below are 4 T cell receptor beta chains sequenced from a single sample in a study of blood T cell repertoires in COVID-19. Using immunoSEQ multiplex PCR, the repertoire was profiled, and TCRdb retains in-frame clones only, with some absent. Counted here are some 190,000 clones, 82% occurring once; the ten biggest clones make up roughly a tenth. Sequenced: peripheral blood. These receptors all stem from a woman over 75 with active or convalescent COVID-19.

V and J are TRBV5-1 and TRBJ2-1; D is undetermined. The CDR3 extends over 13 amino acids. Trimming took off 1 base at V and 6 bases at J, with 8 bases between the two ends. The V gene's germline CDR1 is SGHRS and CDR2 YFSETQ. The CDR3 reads CASSLTEINEQFF. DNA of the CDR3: TGCGCCAGCAGCTTGACAGAAATCAATGAGCAGTTCTTC.

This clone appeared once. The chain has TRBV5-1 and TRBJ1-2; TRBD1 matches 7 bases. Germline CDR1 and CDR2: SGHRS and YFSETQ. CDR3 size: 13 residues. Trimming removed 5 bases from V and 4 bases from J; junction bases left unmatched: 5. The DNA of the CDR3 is TGCGCCAGCAGGGAACAGGGGCTCTATGGCTACACCTTC. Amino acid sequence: CASREQGLYGYTF.

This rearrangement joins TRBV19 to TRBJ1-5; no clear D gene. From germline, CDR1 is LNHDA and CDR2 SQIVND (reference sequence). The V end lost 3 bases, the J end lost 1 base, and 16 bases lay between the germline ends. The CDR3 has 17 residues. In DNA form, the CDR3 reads TGTGCCAGTAGTATGGCGGGAGCGGATTCAAGCAATCAGCCCCAGCATTTT. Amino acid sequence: CASSMAGADSSNQPQHF.

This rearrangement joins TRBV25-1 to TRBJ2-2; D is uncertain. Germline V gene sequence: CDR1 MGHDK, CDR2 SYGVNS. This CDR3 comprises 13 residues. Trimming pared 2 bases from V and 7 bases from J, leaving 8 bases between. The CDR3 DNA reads TGTGCCAGCAGTGAAAATACGGTCGGGGAGCTGTTTTTT. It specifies CASSENTVGELFF.